This TCR beta chain was captured in a study of CD8 T cells in Susac syndrome. Sequencing of TCR beta covered CD8+ and CD4+ T cells obtained from blood. The CDR3 runs 14 residues. Looked up from germline, CDR1 is DFQATT and CDR2 is SNEGSKA (reference sequence). The V end was cut by 0 bases, the J end by 0 bases, with 9 bases between. RNA amounts of about 0.5 to 1 ug underwent reverse transcription with random hexamers. Across 54 Vbeta and 13 Jbeta, immunoSEQ multiplex PCR amplified TCR beta CDR3. TCRdb re-called the immunoSEQ multiplex PCR reads with MiXCR, one entry per CDR3 protein. The sample includes a few hundred thousand distinct CDR3 sequences, approximately 95% of them seen just once.

The receptor was isolated from a human donor with multiple sclerosis. V and J are TRBV20-1 and TRBJ2-7; TRBD2 is a possible D gene (5 bases). Material for sequencing was CD4+ T cells from PBMCs. DNA for the CDR3: TGCAGTGCTAGAGACGGAGGTATCTCCTACGAGCAGTACTTC. Its protein product is CSARDGGISYEQYF.